The 12 T cell receptor beta chains below were found in one sample sequenced in a study of monozygotic twins with inflammatory bowel disease. TCRdb reanalyzed the 5' RACE reads and collapses them to one entry per CDR3 protein, without DNA. The sample totals more than 300,000 distinct CDR3 sequences. The sequenced material came from blood. The receptors here all came from a human donor with ulcerative colitis or Crohn's disease, or a healthy co-twin of an affected twin (not recorded which).

The V and J genes are TRBV6-5 and TRBJ2-3; the TCRdb call, TRBD2, lacks DNA for checking. CDR1 MNHEY and CDR2 SVGAGI come from the germline V gene. The CDR3 contains 16 residues. CDR3 amino acids: CASSYGSGGAADTQYF.

The CDR3 loop reads CASSRDGPNSPLHF. The chain couples TRBV18 to TRBJ1-6; TCRdb gives TRBD1 as the D gene, but with no DNA this cannot be confirmed. CDR1 is KGHSH and CDR2 is LQKENI in the germline V gene. The CDR3 runs to 14 residues.

The chain recombines TRBV4-1 with TRBJ2-3. Germline V CDR1 and CDR2: MGHRA, YSYEKL. The CDR3 has 17 amino acids. CDR3 protein: CASSHAPDTSSTDTQYF.

J is TRBJ1-2 and V is TRBV20-1; there is no DNA to check the TCRdb D call of TRBD1. Germline CDR1 and CDR2: DFQATT and SNEGSKA (reference sequence). CDR3 size: 14 residues. The CDR3 protein is CSGAQGTANYGYTF.

V usage is TRBV5-1 and J usage is TRBJ1-4; as DNA is missing, the TRBD1 call by TCRdb cannot be tested. Per germline, CDR1 SGHRS and CDR2 YFSETQ. The CDR3 loop spans 15 amino acids. The CDR3 region is CASSLAGGTNEKLFF.

CDR3 in amino acids: CSALTGAGGKTQYF. V is TRBV20-1 and J is TRBJ2-5; as DNA is missing, the TRBD1 call by TCRdb cannot be tested. CDR3 length: 14 residues. Germline V CDR1 and CDR2: DFQATT, SNEGSKA (reference sequence).

The rearrangement joins TRBV4-2 to TRBJ2-6; the TCRdb D gene call, TRBD1, has no DNA to confirm it. CDR3 length: 19 residues. CDR1 is LGHNA, CDR2 YNFKEQ, per germline. The CDR3 is CASSQEGPFTPSGANVLTF.

The CDR3 reads CSVDDGTGELFF. V and J are TRBV29-1 and TRBJ2-2. The CDR3 length is 12 residues. Germline assignment: CDR1 SQVTM and CDR2 ANQGSEA.

This sequence joins TRBV18 and TRBJ1-5; the D gene TCRdb calls, TRBD1, cannot be checked with no DNA. Per germline, CDR1 KGHSH and CDR2 LQKENI. The CDR3 length is 15 residues. This CDR3 reads CASSPAGDPNQPQHF.

This sequence joins TRBV24-1 and TRBJ2-1; there is no DNA to check the TCRdb D call of TRBD1. Germline-derived CDR1 and CDR2 are KGHDR and SFDVKD. There are 18 residues in the CDR3. This CDR3 is CATSDHRGPLGSYNEQFF.

The chain combines TRBV5-1 with TRBJ2-1; the TCRdb D gene call, TRBD2, has no DNA to confirm it. CDR1 is SGHRS, CDR2 YFSETQ, per germline. The CDR3 has 16 amino acids. CDR3 sequence reads: CASSRGGVGSYNEQFF.

The rearrangement links TRBV24-1 to TRBJ2-3; TCRdb reports TRBD1, a call that lacks DNA to check it against. Germline assignment: CDR1 KGHDR and CDR2 SFDVKD. The CDR3 totals 14 residues. CDR3 in amino acids: CATSGQGYTDTQYF.